These 12 T cell receptor beta chains share one sample of origin, sequenced in a study of shared clonotypes between healthy human individuals. Produced via immunoSEQ multiplex PCR; TCRdb's table is partial and in-frame only. The sample lists 800,000 to 1,200,000 clones, about 80% seen once, with approximately 0.5% in the top ten. The sequencing sample was made of memory CD4+ T cells from PBMCs. Subset described: CD45RA-negative fraction. These receptor sequences come from a man aged 18 to 29 in good health. Some clones in this sample may be carry-over from other donors' samples.

V usage is TRBV27 and J usage is TRBJ2-5, with D perhaps given as TRBD1 or TRBD2 (6 bases each). The CDR3 sequence is 15 residues long. Trimming removed 5 bases from V and 2 bases from J, with 15 bases in between. Per germline, CDR1 MNHEY and CDR2 SMNVEV (reference sequence). CDR3 coding DNA: TGTGCCAGCAGTCCGTTCCGGGGGCCTCAAGAGACCCAGTACTTC. This sequence encodes CASSPFRGPQETQYF.

To note about this clone: Other DNA sequences of this sample code for an identical CDR3. J is TRBJ2-5 and V is TRBV27; D not resolved. V lost 9 bases and J 0 bases, leaving 11 bases between the germline ends. The CDR3 sequence is 13 residues long. The germline gives CDR1 MNHEY, CDR2 SMNVEV (reference sequence). DNA of the CDR3: TGTGCCAGTTCACAGACTTACCAAGAGACCCAGTACTTC. Protein product: CASSQTYQETQYF.

CDR3 sequence reads: CASSRRIDEQYF. The CDR3 bases are TGTGCCAGCAGCCGCCGAATCGACGAGCAGTACTTC. V gene TRBV7-2 combines with J gene TRBJ2-7, with D uncertain. Per the germline V gene, CDR1 is SGHTA and CDR2 is FQGNSA. The CDR3 contains 12 residues. V lost 5 bases to trimming and J lost 5 bases, with 10 bases between them.

This clone was counted between two and nine times. The V and J genes are TRBV7-2 and TRBJ2-2; no definite D call. V lost 1 base to trimming and J lost 7 bases, with 7 bases between them. The CDR3 covers 13 residues. Germline CDR1 SGHTA, CDR2 FQGNSA. This chain's CDR3 is CASSLVLGGELFF. Here the CDR3 DNA reads TGTGCCAGCAGCTTAGTGCTTGGCGGGGAGCTGTTTTTT.

The V call is TRBV11-2, the J call TRBJ2-3; TRBD2 aligns across 7 bases. Germline-derived CDR1 and CDR2 are SGHAT and FQNNGV. V trimming: 2 bases; J trimming: 4 bases; junction bases outside the gene matches: 0. The length of the CDR3 is 13 residues. Here the CDR3 reads CASSLTSADTQYF. In DNA form, the CDR3 reads TGTGCCAGCAGCTTAACTAGCGCAGATACGCAGTATTTT. The full variable domain, its missing parts supplied by reference TRBV11-2 and TRBJ2-3, is EAGVAQSPRYKIIEKRQSVAFWCNPISGHATLYWYQQILGQGPKLLIQFQNNGVVDDSQLPKDRFSAERLKGVDSTLKIQPAKLEDSAVYLCASSLTSADTQYFGPGTRLTVL.

The genes are TRBV7-2 and TRBJ2-3, with 8 bases aligning to TRBD2. Per the germline V gene, CDR1 is SGHTA and CDR2 is FQGNSA. After removal of 10 bases from V and 4 bases from J, the junction contained 7 bases not matched to a gene. There are 13 residues in the CDR3. The CDR3 region is CATERETADTQYF. The CDR3 DNA is TGTGCCACCGAGCGGGAGACCGCAGATACGCAGTATTTT.

CDR3 DNA: TGTGCCATCAGTGAGTCGAAGTGGGACTCCTTGAACACTGAAGCTTTCTTT. It encodes CAISESKWDSLNTEAFF. This rearrangement joins TRBV10-3 to TRBJ1-1; D is perhaps TRBD1 (5 bases). Trimming took 0 bases from V and 0 from J, leaving 14 bases between them. The germline V gene encodes CDR1 ENHRY and CDR2 SYGVKD. The CDR3 contains 17 residues.

The chain uses TRBV18 and TRBJ2-5, with 7 bases fitting TRBD1. The germline gives CDR1 KGHSH, CDR2 LQKENI. The junction had 5 bases not matched to a gene; V was cut back by 3 bases and J by 4 bases. The CDR3 has 14 residues. The CDR3 reads CASSPRDRGETQYF. As DNA, the CDR3 is TGTGCCAGCTCACCTAGGGACAGAGGAGAGACCCAGTACTTC.

This clone was counted only a few times. The chain uses TRBV6-1 and TRBJ2-7, with D tentatively TRBD1 (5 bases). The CDR3 covers 15 residues. The V end lost 7 bases, the J end lost 2 bases, and 18 bases lay between the germline ends. Germline lookup yields CDR1 MNHNS and CDR2 SASEGT. CDR3 amino acids: CASISPGRETYEQYF. The CDR3 nucleotides are TGTGCCAGCATTTCCCCGGGCAGGGAAACCTACGAGCAGTACTTC.

CDR3 sequence: CAWSPGSTDTQYF. Here the CDR3 DNA reads TGTGCCTGGAGCCCAGGATCCACAGATACGCAGTATTTT. The rearrangement links TRBV30 to TRBJ2-3; unclear D gene. V was pared by 3 bases and J by 2 bases, with 9 bases between. The CDR3 covers 13 residues. The germline V gene encodes CDR1 GTSNPN and CDR2 SVGIG (reference sequence).

The V call is TRBV5-6, the J call TRBJ1-1; TRBD1 matches 7 bases. There are 16 residues in the CDR3. CDR1 and CDR2 from the germline V gene are SGHDT and YYEEEE. V lost 0 bases, J lost 6 bases, and 11 bases stayed unmatched. For the CDR3, the DNA is TGTGCCAGCAGCTTGGAACAGGGGTATTCCACTCCTGAAGCTTTCTTT. It is translated as CASSLEQGYSTPEAFF.

The genes are TRBV6-5 and TRBJ2-2, with 8 positions matching TRBD1. This CDR3 has 16 residues. The ends lost 0 bases at V and 5 bases at J; junction bases unmatched: 5. The germline gives CDR1 MNHEY, CDR2 SVGAGI. The CDR3 sequence is CASSYSSGGLTGELFF. CDR3 in DNA: TGTGCCAGCAGTTACTCCTCAGGGGGCTTAACCGGGGAGCTGTTTTTT.